The rows below give T cell receptor beta chains drawn from one sample of a study of OX40 agonist ivuxolimab in advanced cancers. TCRdb's copy holds only in-frame clones and misses some; the assay was immunoSEQ multiplex PCR. This table holds some 10,000 clones, 70% to 90% found once. The sample consisted of CD4+ or CD8+ T cells sorted from blood, taken in a trial of the OX40 agonist ivuxolimab. All receptors derive from an adult with an advanced solid tumor such as melanoma, head and neck, liver or kidney cancer. CDR3s leave out the opening cysteine and the closing phenylalanine or tryptophan. The D gene is left open where the match is weak. Clone size is not always given. Where it is, it says once, few, many or a class for expanded clones.

V gene	D gene	J gene	clone size	CDR3 protein
TRBV25-1	TRBD1	TRBJ2-7	-	ASSEGQGIEQY
TRBV14	-	TRBJ2-3	-	ASSQEAGQTSTDTQY
TRBV29-1	-	TRBJ2-1	-	SVEDGGGQREQF
TRBV10-3	-	TRBJ1-1	-	AISAQEKNTEAF
TRBV4-1	-	TRBJ2-1	-	ASSQSTGYNEQF
TRBV19	-	TRBJ1-6	few	ASSIGQPNNSPLH
TRBV4-3	-	TRBJ2-2	-	ASSQEGGRTGELF
TRBV28	-	TRBJ1-5	-	ASSQSGTPYSNQPQH
TRBV30	-	TRBJ2-5	-	ACPLQETQY
TRBV4-3	-	TRBJ1-1	once	ASSPGGTEAF
TRBV9	TRBD2	TRBJ2-1	once	ASSNVAGYNEQF
TRBV7-7	-	TRBJ2-6	once	ASSGSCKPQSRANVLT
TRBV2	TRBD1	TRBJ1-2	-	ASRDRTGVEGYT
TRBV6-5	-	TRBJ2-4	-	ASSYSIQGAKNIQY
TRBV2	-	TRBJ2-7	-	ASSWTQEYYEQY
TRBV6-1	-	TRBJ2-5	-	ASSFEGSIWY
TRBV27	-	TRBJ2-2	once	ASTVLANTGELF
TRBV9	-	TRBJ2-6	-	ASSVGGANVLT
TRBV19	-	TRBJ2-7	-	ASSIYAGSSYEQY
TRBV7-6	TRBD1	TRBJ2-3	once	ASSQGQASTDTQY
TRBV9	-	TRBJ2-7	-	ASSVGQGTYEQY
TRBV11-2	TRBD1	TRBJ2-7	-	ASSSGTGGLGEQY
TRBV5-4	-	TRBJ1-6	-	ASSLGSMGVLH
TRBV19	-	TRBJ1-2	once	ASSLDGNYGYT
TRBV29-1	TRBD2	TRBJ2-1	-	SVDGTSGRWNEQF
TRBV5-1	-	TRBJ2-7	-	ASSLEGTSEQY
TRBV5-8	TRBD1	TRBJ1-2	once	ASSLETGINYGYT
TRBV18	TRBD1	TRBJ2-1	-	ASSPDRAHEQF
TRBV7-9	-	TRBJ2-1	-	ASGVQVDEQF
TRBV5-6	-	TRBJ2-5	-	ASSLLQGSGETQY
TRBV7-9	-	TRBJ2-5	-	ASREGGETQY
TRBV7-9	-	TRBJ1-5	-	ASSQLQGTQPQH
TRBV11-3	-	TRBJ2-2	-	ATGGENTGELF
TRBV7-2	TRBD2	TRBJ2-1	-	ASSSYAGDYNEQF
TRBV19	TRBD1	TRBJ2-7	once	ASPRGTGELCEQY
TRBV30	-	TRBJ2-3	-	AWSWGAGEDTQY
TRBV9	-	TRBJ2-3	-	ASSVAAATDTQY
TRBV7-9	-	TRBJ2-7	few	ASSWDFYEQY
TRBV5-5	-	TRBJ2-1	-	ASSFTAGVGEQF
TRBV11-2	-	TRBJ1-5	-	ASSYGFNQPQH
TRBV7-9	-	TRBJ2-3	-	ASSLGGLLY
TRBV11-2	-	TRBJ1-4	-	ASSLGVNEKLF
TRBV7-3	TRBD2	TRBJ2-3	few	ASSPGGGATDTQY
TRBV6-5	-	TRBJ2-5	-	ASSYGHLETQY
TRBV27	TRBD1	TRBJ1-5	-	ASSWTGGGQPQH
TRBV27	-	TRBJ1-5	-	ASSFWGQPQH
TRBV21-1	-	TRBJ2-7	-	ASSTAGTESCYEQY
TRBV6-5	TRBD1	TRBJ2-7	-	ASSKYPGQGLEQY
TRBV10-3	TRBD1	TRBJ2-3	once	AITPGQTSTDTQY
TRBV14	-	TRBJ1-3	-	ASSADSGNTIY